Following are 11 T cell receptor beta chains from one sample sequenced in a study of shared clonotypes between healthy human individuals. Clones were read by immunoSEQ multiplex PCR, and TCRdb kept only the in-frame ones, dropping some. The data show about 2.3 million clones, approximately 93% seen once. Sequencing was done on a sample of naive CD4+ T cells from PBMCs. Subset defined: CD45RA+ positively selected. The source is a man between 18 and 35 years old in good health. Some clones in this sample may be carry-over from other donors' samples.

The chain carries TRBV7-8 and TRBJ2-7; TRBD1 is a possible D gene (6 bases). V lost 2 bases to trimming and J lost 4 bases, with 12 bases between them. Germline CDR1 reads SGHVS; CDR2 reads FQNEAQ. The CDR3 extends over 14 amino acids. The CDR3 nucleotides are TGTGCCAGCAGCTTATCTGGGGGCGCTTACGAGCAGTACTTC. Encoded protein: CASSLSGGAYEQYF.

This clone occurred a few times. The rearrangement uses TRBV11-2 and TRBJ1-5; D call uncertain. Trimming left V 1 base short and J 4 bases short, with 8 bases between. The CDR3 length is 14 residues. Germline V gene lookup returns CDR1 SGHAT and CDR2 FQNNGV. In DNA form, the CDR3 reads TGTGCCAGCAGCTTAGGACCGTCGAATCAGCCCCAGCATTTT. Translating it yields CASSLGPSNQPQHF.

The V gene is TRBV29-1, the J gene TRBJ2-2, with D possibly matching TRBD1 (6 bases). Per the germline V gene, CDR1 is SQVTM and CDR2 is ANQGSEA. The CDR3 runs 14 residues. Trimming shortened V by 6 bases and J by 3 bases, and 14 bases separated the two germline ends. The DNA of the CDR3 is TGCAGCGTGGGACACGGGGTCGACACCGGGGAGCTGTTTTTT. It codes for CSVGHGVDTGELFF.

The chain employs TRBV6-5 and TRBJ2-1, with TRBD1 matching 7 bases. The CDR3 extends over 13 amino acids. Per germline, CDR1 MNHEY and CDR2 SVGAGI. V dropped 7 bases and J dropped 6; count of bases not matched to a gene: 6. CDR3 bases: TGTGCCAGCACCCGACAGGGAGTCAATGAGCAGTTCTTC. Protein product: CASTRQGVNEQFF.

The V call is TRBV5-6, the J call TRBJ1-1, with TRBD1 as a possible D gene (5 bases). Germline V gives CDR1 SGHDT, CDR2 YYEEEE. The CDR3 runs to 14 residues. The germline V and J ends were trimmed by 9 bases and 4 bases, with 19 bases remaining between them. The CDR3: CATSGAGWFTEAFF. Written as DNA, the CDR3 is TGTGCCACCTCCGGGGCCGGTTGGTTCACTGAAGCTTTCTTT.

V is TRBV30 and J is TRBJ1-4; D not resolved. The CDR3 runs to 12 residues. Germline V gene lookup returns CDR1 GTSNPN and CDR2 SVGIG (reference sequence). The germline V and J ends were trimmed by 1 base and 7 bases, with 7 bases remaining between them. The CDR3 sequence: CAWSEASEKLFF. DNA of the CDR3: TGTGCCTGGAGTGAAGCTAGTGAAAAACTGTTTTTT. The full variable domain, completed using reference TRBV30 and TRBJ1-4, is SQTIHQWPATLVQPVGSPLSLECTVEGTSNPNLYWYRQAAGRGLQLLFYSVGIGQISSEVPQNLSASRPQDRQFILSSKKLLLSDSGFYLCAWSEASEKLFFGSGTQLSVL.

This clone was observed once. The gene calls are TRBV5-5 and TRBJ2-7; 8 bases align to TRBD1. J gave up 5 bases and V 3 bases, and 10 bases lay outside the gene matches. The CDR3 totals 15 residues. Germline V gives CDR1 SGHKS, CDR2 YYEKEE (reference sequence). CDR3 residues: CASSSQGALSNEQYF. The CDR3 DNA reads TGTGCCAGCAGCTCGCAGGGGGCGCTGAGTAACGAGCAGTACTTC.

The count of this clone is one. Other DNA sequences in the sample encode the same CDR3. The chain has TRBV5-1 and TRBJ2-5, with D possibly TRBD2 on 6 matching bases. Germline loops: CDR1 SGHRS, CDR2 YFSETQ. There are 15 residues in the CDR3. Trimming took off 4 bases at V and 5 bases at J, with 18 bases between the two ends. As DNA, the CDR3 is TGCGCCAGCAGCCTTGGGGGAGCGGGTAGGGAGACCCAGTACTTC. Amino acids: CASSLGGAGRETQYF.

V and J are TRBV7-8 and TRBJ2-2; 7 bases match TRBD1. The CDR3 extends over 15 amino acids. J was trimmed by 4 bases and V by 5 bases; bases with no gene match: 7. Per the germline V gene, CDR1 is SGHVS and CDR2 is FQNEAQ. The chain's CDR3 is CASSKRQGSTGELFF. CDR3 coding DNA: TGTGCCAGCAGCAAGCGACAGGGTAGCACCGGGGAGCTGTTTTTT.

This sequence joins TRBV14 and TRBJ2-2, with a possible D match to TRBD2 (5 bases). The ends were cut back, 1 base at V and 5 bases at J, with 14 bases in the middle. There are 16 residues in the CDR3. Per germline, CDR1 SGHDN and CDR2 FVKESK. The CDR3 here is CASSQVRGTLTGELFF. CDR3 sequence (DNA): TGTGCCAGCAGCCAAGTTCGGGGAACCCTTACCGGGGAGCTGTTTTTT.

This chain connects TRBV7-9 to TRBJ1-4; 8 bases match TRBD1. Germline-derived CDR1 and CDR2 are SEHNR and FQNEAQ (reference sequence). The CDR3 is 18 amino acids. With V trimmed by 4 bases and J by 7 bases, 17 bases remained unmatched. CDR3 region: CASSSRQGRRFFGEKLFF. CDR3 nucleotide sequence: TGTGCCAGCAGCTCCCGACAGGGGCGCCGCTTTTTTGGTGAAAAACTGTTTTTT.